The present entry profiles one T cell receptor (beta chain) with its context. Antigen specificity is unknown. The entry originates in a study of cytomegalovirus exposure and HLA in healthy donors. Regarding the study as a whole: Accurate prediction of most subjects' HLA-A and HLA-B alleles from TCR beta sequences was reported. When presence/absence was analysed, sequencing depth was taken to be roughly uniform across donors.

PCR was performed using 60 Vbeta and 13 Jbeta primers. The table came from immunoSEQ multiplex PCR; TCRdb's copy has only in-frame clones and leaves some out. The repertoire includes over 150,000 clones, roughly 80% of them detected once, and around 1.5% sits in the top ten. The CDR3 is 18 residues long. V trimming: 2 bases; J trimming: 1 base; junction bases outside the gene matches: 12. Per the germline V gene, CDR1 is LGHNT and CDR2 is FRNRAP. This clonotype was sampled from a girl between 10 and 17 years old in good health and CMV-seropositive. V and J are TRBV12-5 and TRBJ2-7; 9 bases line up with TRBD2. Sequencing was carried out using PBMCs. The CDR3 here is CASGLFPSLAGASYEQYF. Here the CDR3 DNA reads TGTGCTAGTGGTTTGTTCCCCTCCTTAGCGGGGGCTTCCTACGAGCAGTACTTC.